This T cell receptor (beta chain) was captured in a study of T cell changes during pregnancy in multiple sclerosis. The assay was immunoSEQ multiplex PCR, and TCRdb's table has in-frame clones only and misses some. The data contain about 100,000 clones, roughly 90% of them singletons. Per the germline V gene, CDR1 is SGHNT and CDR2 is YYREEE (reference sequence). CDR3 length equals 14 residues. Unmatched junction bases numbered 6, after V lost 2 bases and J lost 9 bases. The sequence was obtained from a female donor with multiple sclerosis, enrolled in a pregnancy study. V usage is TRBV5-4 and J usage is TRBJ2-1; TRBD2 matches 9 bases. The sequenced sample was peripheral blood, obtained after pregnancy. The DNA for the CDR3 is TGTGCCAGCAGCTTTAGCGGGAGTCGGCTTGAGCAGTTCTTC. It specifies CASSFSGSRLEQFF.